The 22 T cell receptor beta chains below all came from one sample that was sequenced in a study of patients and donors after allogeneic stem cell transplantation. MiXCR was run by TCRdb on the RT-PCR reads, yielding one entry per CDR3 protein. The sample has 390,000 or so distinct CDR3 sequences, approximately 16% seen once. Sequenced material: blood, either unsorted or a sorted T cell fraction (not recorded which). The receptors here all came from a human donor who was either an allogeneic HSCT recipient or a stem cell or donor lymphocyte infusion donor (not recorded which). It is not recorded whose cells these are; they may come from a transplant donor.

A few counts support this clonotype. This rearrangement joins TRBV15 to TRBJ2-7, with a weak D call TRBD2 (5 bases). With 5 bases removed from V and 3 bases from J, the gap between germline ends came to 14 bases. This CDR3 comprises 14 residues. Germline-derived CDR1 and CDR2 are LNHNV and YYDKDF (reference sequence). The CDR3 sequence is CATSDAGSLYEQYF. The CDR3, as DNA: TGTGCCACCAGCGACGCGGGCAGCCTCTACGAGCAGTACTTC.

The chain joins TRBV25-1 to TRBJ2-1; possibly TRBD2 for D (5 bases). The CDR3 length is 15 residues. Trimming left V 2 bases short and J 9 bases short, with 17 bases between. Germline V gene lookup returns CDR1 MGHDK and CDR2 SYGVNS. The DNA for the CDR3 is TGTGCCAGCAGTGAAGTAGCGATCCAACGCGGTGAGCAGTTCTTC. It specifies CASSEVAIQRGEQFF.

The genes are TRBV5-6 and TRBJ2-1; TRBD2 matches at 12 bases. Per the germline V gene, CDR1 is SGHDT and CDR2 is YYEEEE. V was pared by 3 bases and J by 8 bases, with 12 bases of the junction left unmatched. The CDR3 spans 17 residues. The CDR3 protein is CASSSLLGLAGPHEQFF. CDR3 sequence (DNA): TGTGCCAGCAGCTCGCTGTTGGGACTAGCGGGTCCCCATGAGCAGTTCTTC.

This clonotype occurred many times. The rearrangement joins TRBV20-1 to TRBJ2-7; D gene unclear. In germline, CDR1 is DFQATT, CDR2 SNEGSKA (reference sequence). There are 10 residues in the CDR3. V was pared by 5 bases and J by 3 bases, with 5 bases between. The chain's CDR3 is CSALFYEQYF. In nucleotides, the CDR3 is TGCAGTGCTTTATTCTACGAGCAGTACTTC.

This rearrangement joins TRBV7-8 to TRBJ1-1; D ambiguous. Trimming took off 5 bases at V and 8 bases at J, with 12 bases between the two ends. The CDR3 is 12 residues long. Germline CDR1 and CDR2: SGHVS and FQNEAQ. DNA of the CDR3: TGTGCCAGCAGCCCAGAGACGGAAGAAGCTTTCTTT. This encodes CASSPETEEAFF.

This clonotype has just a few counts. The chain is built from TRBV5-1 and TRBJ2-6; 9 positions match TRBD1. V lost 6 bases, J lost 0 bases, and 10 bases stayed unmatched. CDR1 SGHRS and CDR2 YFSETQ come from the germline V gene. The CDR3 sequence is 18 residues long. CDR3 DNA sequence: TGCGCCAGCACCACAGGGGGCGCTTCGGGCTCTGGGGCCAACGTCCTGACTTTC. This encodes CASTTGGASGSGANVLTF. The entire variable domain, with the rest obtained from reference TRBV5-1 and TRBJ2-6, is as follows: KAGVTQTPRYLIKTRGQQVTLSCSPISGHRSVSWYQQTPGQGLQFLFEYFSETQRNKGNFPGRFSGRQFSNSRSEMNVSTLELGDSALYLCASTTGGASGSGANVLTFGAGSRLTVL.

This clonotype was seen once. The rearrangement joins TRBV18 to TRBJ2-7; TRBD1 aligns across 8 bases. The CDR3 length is 14 residues. Looked up from germline, CDR1 is KGHSH and CDR2 is LQKENI. The junction had 5 bases not matched to a gene; V was cut back by 5 bases and J by 2 bases. The CDR3 here is CASSSDRAAYEQYF. The DNA for the CDR3 is TGTGCCAGCTCATCGGACAGGGCGGCCTACGAGCAGTACTTC. The whole variable domain, filled in from reference TRBV18 and TRBJ2-7, reads NAGVMQNPRHLVRRRGQEARLRCSPMKGHSHVYWYRQLPEEGLKFMVYLQKENIIDESGMPKERFSAEFPKEGPSILRIQQVVRGDSAAYFCASSSDRAAYEQYFGPGTRLTVT.

The chain uses TRBV12-3 or TRBV12-4 and TRBJ2-5; 13 bases match TRBD2. V shed 5 bases and J 0 bases; nucleotides not matched to a gene: 9. The CDR3 length is 18 residues. CDR3 nucleotide sequence: TGTGCCAGCAGTCGAACTAGCGGGGGGGCCTGGTACCAAGAGACCCAGTACTTC. It translates to CASSRTSGGAWYQETQYF.

This chain uses TRBV11-2 with TRBJ2-3, with 8 bases identical to TRBD2. Germline CDR1 SGHAT, CDR2 FQNNGV. The CDR3 is 17 residues long. The V and J ends lost 6 bases and 3 bases, in that order; junction bases with no gene match: 14. In nucleotides, the CDR3 is TGTGCCAGCAGGCGCACACCGGGACTAGGGGTTACAGATACGCAGTATTTT. Translating it yields CASRRTPGLGVTDTQYF.

This clonotype was seen a handful of times. The rearrangement links TRBV20-1 to TRBJ2-5, with D tentatively TRBD2 (6 bases). The CDR3 consists of 14 residues. Germline V gene lookup returns CDR1 DFQATT and CDR2 SNEGSKA (reference sequence). V dropped 0 bases and J dropped 5 bases, with 13 bases sitting between them. In nucleotides, the CDR3 is TGCAGTGCTAGAGAGGACGGGGGTAGGGAGACCCAGTACTTC. Protein: CSAREDGGRETQYF.

This clonotype was seen only a few times. The CDR3 DNA reads as TGTGCCAGCAGCCAAGTAAGGGGCGGGAACACTGAAGCTTTCTTT. As protein: CASSQVRGGNTEAFF. The rearrangement links TRBV14 to TRBJ1-1; D perhaps matches TRBD1 (5 bases). Trimming stripped 1 base from V and 1 base from J, with 10 bases between. In germline, CDR1 is SGHDN, CDR2 FVKESK. The CDR3 is 15 residues long.

The rearrangement joins TRBV6-1 to TRBJ2-5; 7 bases are a match to TRBD1. V shed 7 bases, J shed 1 base, and the junction held 9 bases outside the gene matches. The CDR3 sequence is 15 residues long. In germline, CDR1 is MNHNS, CDR2 SASEGT. In DNA form, the CDR3 reads TGTGCCAGCACAACAGGGGCCGCCACCCAAGAGACCCAGTACTTC. Translated, it gives CASTTGAATQETQYF.

As DNA, the CDR3 is TGTGCCAGCGGGTCGGGAATCACAGATACGCAGTATTTT. As protein: CASGSGITDTQYF. V is TRBV19 and J is TRBJ2-3, with D perhaps matching TRBD2 (5 bases). Per the germline V gene, CDR1 is LNHDA and CDR2 is SQIVND (reference sequence). The CDR3 runs to 13 residues. Deletions cut 9 bases from V and 2 bases from J, with 12 bases between.

This clonotype was seen a few times. The V call is TRBV2, the J call TRBJ1-1; D is perhaps TRBD1 (6 bases). Trimming left V 10 bases short and J 3 bases short, with 21 bases between. The germline V gene has CDR1 SNHLY and CDR2 FYNNEI. The CDR3 extends over 15 amino acids. The CDR3 spells CAISLRDTGDTEAFF. For the CDR3, the DNA is TGTGCCATCAGCCTCCGGGACACGGGGGACACTGAAGCTTTCTTT.

V is TRBV2 and J is TRBJ1-4, with D uncertain. The germline V gene has CDR1 SNHLY and CDR2 FYNNEI. The CDR3 is made up of 14 amino acids. V lost 2 bases, J lost 10 bases, and 14 bases lay in between. CDR3 sequence (DNA): TGTGCCAGCAGTGAAATCCAGATGATCGCAAAACTGTTTTTT. Translating gives CASSEIQMIAKLFF.

This clonotype was counted between two and nine times. The chain uses TRBV5-6 and TRBJ1-4; a possible D gene is TRBD1 (5 bases). V was pared by 0 bases and J by 5 bases, with 14 bases between. CDR3 length: 16 amino acids. Germline V gene sequence: CDR1 SGHDT, CDR2 YYEEEE. In DNA form, the CDR3 reads TGTGCCAGCAGCTTGGTAGTAACAGGTTCGAATGAAAAACTGTTTTTT. This sequence encodes CASSLVVTGSNEKLFF.

This clonotype was picked up a small number of times. The gene calls are TRBV11-2 and TRBJ2-3; 15 bases align to TRBD2. This CDR3 is 19 amino acids long. CDR1 SGHAT and CDR2 FQNNGV come from the germline V gene. V gave up 5 bases and J gave up 2 bases; unmatched junction bases: 11. The CDR3: CASSGRTSGGDPHTDTQYF. CDR3 coding DNA: TGTGCCAGCAGCGGGCGGACTAGCGGGGGGGACCCTCACACAGATACGCAGTATTTT.

As for this clonotype: This clone may be a read error of a much larger clone one base away. The genes are TRBV5-1 and TRBJ1-4; 7 bases are a match to TRBD1. The CDR3 is 14 residues long. The germline CDR1 and CDR2 sequences are SGHRS and YFSETQ. In DNA, the CDR3 is TGCGCCAGCAGCTTCCGGGACAGTAATGGAAAACTGTTTTTT. Protein sequence: CASSFRDSNGKLFF.

This clonotype was detected a few times. This chain joins TRBV28 and TRBJ1-3; D uncertain. The CDR3 spans 15 residues. Germline values: CDR1 MDHEN, CDR2 SYDVKM. The V end lost 5 bases, the J end lost 4 bases, and 15 bases lay between the germline ends. The CDR3 sequence is CASSPGSLGGNTIYF. In DNA, the CDR3 is TGTGCCAGCAGTCCGGGGTCCTTAGGGGGAAACACCATATATTTT.

V usage is TRBV5-1 and J usage is TRBJ2-5; D call uncertain. This CDR3 is 14 amino acids long. Germline V lookup: CDR1 SGHRS, CDR2 YFSETQ. Trimming cost V 0 bases and J 5 bases, with 11 bases left between them. Here the CDR3 DNA reads TGCGCCAGCAGCTTGGGAGGTAGCCCCGAGACCCAGTACTTC. Protein sequence: CASSLGGSPETQYF.

The chain joins TRBV2 to TRBJ2-7; 7 positions agree with TRBD1. The CDR3 spans 13 residues. Per germline, CDR1 SNHLY and CDR2 FYNNEI. With 9 bases clipped from V and 2 bases from J, the junction kept 7 bases outside the gene matches. As DNA, the CDR3 is TGTGCCAGGAACCGGGACAGAACCTACGAGCAGTACTTC. Its protein is CARNRDRTYEQYF.

The chain joins TRBV20-1 to TRBJ2-2, with D unclear. V was clipped by 2 bases and J by 5 bases, with 3 bases between them. The CDR3 extends over 11 amino acids. CDR1 and CDR2 from the germline V gene are DFQATT and SNEGSKA (reference sequence). CDR3 nucleotide sequence: TGCAGTGCTAGATATACCGGGGAGCTGTTTTTT. Its translation is CSARYTGELFF.